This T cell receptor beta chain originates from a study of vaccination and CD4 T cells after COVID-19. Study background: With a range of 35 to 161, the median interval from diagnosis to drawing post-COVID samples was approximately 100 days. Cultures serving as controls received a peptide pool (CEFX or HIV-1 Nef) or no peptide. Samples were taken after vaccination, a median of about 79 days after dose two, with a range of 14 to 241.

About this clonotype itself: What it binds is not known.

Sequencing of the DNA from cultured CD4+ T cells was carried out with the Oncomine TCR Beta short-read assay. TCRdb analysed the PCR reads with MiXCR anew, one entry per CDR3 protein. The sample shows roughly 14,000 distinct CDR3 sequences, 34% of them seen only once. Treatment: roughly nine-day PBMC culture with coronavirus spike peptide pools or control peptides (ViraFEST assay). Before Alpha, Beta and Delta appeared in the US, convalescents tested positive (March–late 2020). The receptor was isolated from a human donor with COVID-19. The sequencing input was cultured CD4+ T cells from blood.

The CDR3 DNA sequence: TGTGCCAGCACCCTACCCACCATAGCGGGCGTTAGCACAGATACGCAGTATTTT. Translating it yields CASTLPTIAGVSTDTQYF. The V and J genes are TRBV28 and TRBJ2-3; 7 bases fit TRBD2. The CDR3 covers 18 residues. The V and J ends lost 7 bases and 0 bases, in that order; junction bases with no gene match: 16. CDR1 MDHEN and CDR2 SYDVKM come from the germline V gene.